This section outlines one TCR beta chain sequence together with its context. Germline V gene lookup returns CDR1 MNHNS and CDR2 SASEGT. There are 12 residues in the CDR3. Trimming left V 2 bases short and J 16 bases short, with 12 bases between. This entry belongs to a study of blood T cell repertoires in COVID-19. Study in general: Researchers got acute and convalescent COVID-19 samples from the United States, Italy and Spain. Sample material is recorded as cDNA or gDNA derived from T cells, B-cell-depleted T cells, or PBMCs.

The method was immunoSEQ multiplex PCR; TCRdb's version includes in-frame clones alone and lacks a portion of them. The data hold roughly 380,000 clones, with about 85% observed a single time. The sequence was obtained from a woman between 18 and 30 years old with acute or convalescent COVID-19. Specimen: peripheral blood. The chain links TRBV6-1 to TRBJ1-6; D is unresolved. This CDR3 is CASSEFARRLHF. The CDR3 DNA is TGTGCCAGCAGTGAATTTGCTCGTCGGCTCCACTTT.